This is a list of T cell receptor beta chains from one sample in a study of shared clonotypes between healthy human individuals. Sequencing used immunoSEQ multiplex PCR; TCRdb keeps in-frame clones, though not all of them. Counted here are millions of clones, just under 95% occurring once; the ten biggest clones make up about 1.1%. Material for sequencing was naive CD8+ T cells sorted from blood. The receptors derive from a man aged 18 to 29 in good health. The CDR3 runs from the conserved cysteine through the conserved F or W. Fields, in order: D gene, J gene, V gene, clone size, CDR3 DNA, CDR3 protein. D genes are given only for firm matches. Rows give clone size only sometimes, using once, few, many, or a class for an expanded clone.

d_call: TRBD1
j_call: TRBJ2-7
v_call: TRBV5-6
clone_size: .
cdr3_nt: TGTGCCAGCAGCGGTGGACAGGGAATAAGCTCCTACGAGCAGTACTTC
cdr3_aa: CASSGGQGISSYEQYF

d_call: .
j_call: TRBJ1-5
v_call: TRBV5-6
clone_size: .
cdr3_nt: TGTGCCAGCGCCGAAAGCGGGATGGGGCATCAGCCCCAGCATTTT
cdr3_aa: CASAESGMGHQPQHF

d_call: .
j_call: TRBJ2-3
v_call: TRBV19
clone_size: .
cdr3_nt: TGTGCCAGTAACGACATAAGCACAGATACGCAGTATTTT
cdr3_aa: CASNDISTDTQYF

d_call: .
j_call: TRBJ1-2
v_call: TRBV5-8
clone_size: .
cdr3_nt: TGTGCCAGCAAGACCTTAGGGGGTGACTATGGCTACACCTTC
cdr3_aa: CASKTLGGDYGYTF

d_call: .
j_call: TRBJ1-2
v_call: TRBV28
clone_size: .
cdr3_nt: TGTGCCAGCAGTGGGGGTGGGGACCCACCCATTCCCTATGGCTACACCTTC
cdr3_aa: CASSGGGDPPIPYGYTF

d_call: .
j_call: TRBJ1-5
v_call: TRBV9
clone_size: few
cdr3_nt: TGTGCCAGCAGCGTAGGGAGGGGTTTCGATCAGCCCCAGCATTTT
cdr3_aa: CASSVGRGFDQPQHF

d_call: TRBD2
j_call: TRBJ2-1
v_call: TRBV5-1
clone_size: once
cdr3_nt: TGCGCCAGCAGTTTGGCGGGGGGAGGTTACAATGAGCAGTTCTTC
cdr3_aa: CASSLAGGGYNEQFF

d_call: TRBD1
j_call: TRBJ1-1
v_call: TRBV6-6
clone_size: .
cdr3_nt: TGTGCCAGCAGTTTCCCAGGGGGTCAGGCTGAAGCTTTCTTT
cdr3_aa: CASSFPGGQAEAFF

d_call: TRBD2
j_call: TRBJ2-1
v_call: TRBV11-2
clone_size: .
cdr3_nt: TGTGCCAGCAGCTCAGAATCACGGACTAGCGGGAGTTACTCCTACAATGAGCAGTTCTTC
cdr3_aa: CASSSESRTSGSYSYNEQFF

d_call: .
j_call: TRBJ1-1
v_call: TRBV4-2
clone_size: .
cdr3_nt: TGTGCCAGCAGCCAAAAGATCGTACAGGGTAATCAAATGAACACTGAAGCTTTCTTT
cdr3_aa: CASSQKIVQGNQMNTEAFF

d_call: TRBD1
j_call: TRBJ2-7
v_call: TRBV19
clone_size: once
cdr3_nt: TGTGCCAGTAGTACGGGACAGGGATACGAGCAGTACTTC
cdr3_aa: CASSTGQGYEQYF

d_call: .
j_call: TRBJ2-3
v_call: TRBV29-1
clone_size: once
cdr3_nt: TGCAGCGTTGAAGCGCCTAACTGGGAAAGCACAGATACGCAGTATTTT
cdr3_aa: CSVEAPNWESTDTQYF

d_call: TRBD2
j_call: TRBJ2-1
v_call: TRBV5-1
clone_size: .
cdr3_nt: TGCGCCAGCAGCTTGGCGACTAGCGGACATTACAATGAGCAGTTCTTC
cdr3_aa: CASSLATSGHYNEQFF

d_call: TRBD2
j_call: TRBJ2-1
v_call: TRBV7-3
clone_size: once
cdr3_nt: TGTGCCAGCAGCTCCCCCCGGGGGGGGAACCTTTACAATGAGCAGTTCTTC
cdr3_aa: CASSSPRGGNLYNEQFF

d_call: .
j_call: TRBJ1-5
v_call: TRBV19
clone_size: .
cdr3_nt: TGTGCCACTAGACAAGATAATCAGCCCCAGCATTTT
cdr3_aa: CATRQDNQPQHF

d_call: .
j_call: TRBJ2-3
v_call: TRBV5-4
clone_size: .
cdr3_nt: TGTGCCAGCAGCGCCCACTTGGGGAGTTACACAGATACGCAGTATTTT
cdr3_aa: CASSAHLGSYTDTQYF

d_call: TRBD1
j_call: TRBJ2-7
v_call: TRBV6-5
clone_size: .
cdr3_nt: TGTGCCAGCAGTTATGATACCGGGACAGGGGTGGTCGAGCAGTACTTC
cdr3_aa: CASSYDTGTGVVEQYF

d_call: TRBD2
j_call: TRBJ2-7
v_call: TRBV9
clone_size: .
cdr3_nt: TGTGCCAGCAGCCCATCCGGGAGGAACGAGCAGTACTTC
cdr3_aa: CASSPSGRNEQYF

d_call: .
j_call: TRBJ2-2
v_call: TRBV10-3
clone_size: .
cdr3_nt: TGTGCCATCAGCTTAGGACAGCCAAACACCGGGGAGCTGTTTTTT
cdr3_aa: CAISLGQPNTGELFF

d_call: .
j_call: TRBJ2-7
v_call: TRBV9
clone_size: .
cdr3_nt: TGTGCCAGCAAGTTGGGACCTGATTCCTACGAGCAGTACTTC
cdr3_aa: CASKLGPDSYEQYF

d_call: TRBD1
j_call: TRBJ2-1
v_call: TRBV14
clone_size: .
cdr3_nt: TGTGCCAGCAGCCACCGGGACAGCCTATACAATGAGCAGTTCTTC
cdr3_aa: CASSHRDSLYNEQFF

d_call: TRBD2
j_call: TRBJ2-1
v_call: TRBV4-1
clone_size: .
cdr3_nt: TGCGCCAGCAGCCAACATACTAGCGGGAGGGCCAACAATGAGCAGTTCTTC
cdr3_aa: CASSQHTSGRANNEQFF

d_call: .
j_call: TRBJ2-7
v_call: TRBV4-1
clone_size: .
cdr3_nt: TGCGCCAGCAGCCAAGAGAGGGGTAACTCCTACGAGCAGTACTTC
cdr3_aa: CASSQERGNSYEQYF

d_call: .
j_call: TRBJ2-7
v_call: TRBV5-1
clone_size: .
cdr3_nt: TGCGCCAGCAGCTTGGACGGGTCTCAGTACTTC
cdr3_aa: CASSLDGSQYF

d_call: TRBD2
j_call: TRBJ2-3
v_call: TRBV10-1
clone_size: .
cdr3_nt: TGCGCCAGCGTTGGACTAGCGGGAGCGAATACGCAGTATTTT
cdr3_aa: CASVGLAGANTQYF

d_call: TRBD2
j_call: TRBJ2-3
v_call: TRBV9
clone_size: once
cdr3_nt: TGTGCCAGCAGCGTTTACGGGGGGGGCACAGATACGCAGTATTTT
cdr3_aa: CASSVYGGGTDTQYF